A single sample gave rise to the 9 T cell receptor beta chains below, sequenced in a study of cytomegalovirus exposure and HLA in healthy donors. Data came from immunoSEQ multiplex PCR; TCRdb stores just in-frame clones and leaves some out. The top ten hold 5.8% of the sample, which has about 64,000 clones, 85% to 95% seen once. The sample consisted of PBMCs. Source of these receptors: a young woman in good health and CMV-seropositive.

The J gene is TRBJ2-1, the V gene TRBV29-1; 8 bases map to TRBD1. The V and J ends lost 6 bases and 12 bases, in that order; junction bases with no gene match: 16. In germline, CDR1 is SQVTM, CDR2 ANQGSEA. The CDR3 totals 14 residues. In nucleotides, the CDR3 is TGCAGCGTCGCAGGGGGCATGTCTGGGGCCCTGCAGTTCTTC. Translation: CSVAGGMSGALQFF.

This clone was picked up one time. The gene calls are TRBV6-4 and TRBJ2-5; D is possibly TRBD2 (6 bases). V lost 3 bases and J lost 7, with 12 bases in between. The CDR3 totals 13 residues. In germline, CDR1 is MRHNA, CDR2 SNTAGT. The CDR3 here is CASSEGEGGTQYF. The CDR3 DNA reads as TGTGCCAGCAGTGAGGGCGAGGGAGGGACCCAGTACTTC.

The chain joins TRBV27 to TRBJ1-2; 7 bases are a match to TRBD1. With V trimmed by 6 bases and J by 8 bases, 9 bases remained unmatched. This CDR3 is built from 13 residues. Germline values: CDR1 MNHEY, CDR2 SMNVEV (reference sequence). CDR3 in amino acids: CASSADQQGGYTF. CDR3 DNA: TGTGCCAGCAGCGCTGACCAACAGGGGGGCTACACCTTC.

The V gene is TRBV4-1, the J gene TRBJ1-1; tentative D call: TRBD1 (6 bases). This CDR3 has 15 amino acids. CDR1 is MGHRA and CDR2 is YSYEKL in the germline V gene. Trimming took off 2 bases at V and 2 bases at J, with 12 bases between the two ends. CDR3 nucleotide sequence: TGCGCCAGCAGCCAACGACAGGAGAGCAACACTGAAGCTTTCTTT. Translating it yields CASSQRQESNTEAFF.

The chain carries TRBV29-1 and TRBJ2-7; 8 nucleotides align to TRBD2. The CDR3 consists of 16 residues. The V gene's germline CDR1 is SQVTM and CDR2 ANQGSEA. The trim removed 1 base at V and 2 bases at J, leaving 10 bases unmatched. The CDR3 DNA reads TGCAGCGTTGAAGGGATTCCGGGACTAGTAACCTACGAGCAGTACTTC. Translated: CSVEGIPGLVTYEQYF.

The chain combines TRBV4-1 with TRBJ2-3; 8 bases agree with TRBD1. The CDR3 extends over 16 amino acids. The germline V gene has CDR1 MGHRA and CDR2 YSYEKL. V lost 0 bases and J lost 4; bases outside the gene matches: 6. In nucleotides, the CDR3 is TGCGCCAGCAGCCAAGATCCAGGGGGCTGGTCAGATACGCAGTATTTT. Its protein product is CASSQDPGGWSDTQYF.

This chain uses TRBV5-6 with TRBJ2-2; 10 bases fit TRBD2. The CDR3 has 18 amino acids. V lost 0 bases, J lost 2 bases, and 7 bases stayed unmatched. Per germline, CDR1 SGHDT and CDR2 YYEEEE. CDR3 in DNA: TGTGCCAGCAGCTTGGCCGGGTGGACTAGCGGCAACACCGGGGAGCTGTTTTTT. Translating gives CASSLAGWTSGNTGELFF.

This chain joins TRBV4-3 and TRBJ2-3; 14 nucleotides match TRBD2. This CDR3 spans 17 amino acids. Germline CDR1 reads LGHNA; CDR2 reads YSLEER. Losses at the gene ends were 3 bases for V and 7 bases for J; bases not matched to a gene: 9. Here the CDR3 DNA reads TGCGCCAGCAGCCACACCGGGACTAGCGGGGGTCGATATACGCAGTATTTT. Its protein is CASSHTGTSGGRYTQYF.

J is TRBJ2-6 and V is TRBV28; tentatively, D is TRBD2 (5 bases). Trimming removed 5 bases at V and 0 bases at J, with 11 bases between. Germline V gives CDR1 MDHEN, CDR2 SYDVKM. This CDR3 is built from 16 residues. CDR3: CASSSPGDSGANVLTF. CDR3 sequence (DNA): TGTGCCAGCAGTAGCCCCGGGGACTCTGGGGCCAACGTCCTGACTTTC. Full variable domain (missing parts from reference TRBV28 and TRBJ2-6): DVKVTQSSRYLVKRTGEKVFLECVQDMDHENMFWYRQDPGLGLRLIYFSYDVKMKEKGDIPEGYSVSREKKERFSLILESASTNQTSMYLCASSSPGDSGANVLTFGAGSRLTVL.